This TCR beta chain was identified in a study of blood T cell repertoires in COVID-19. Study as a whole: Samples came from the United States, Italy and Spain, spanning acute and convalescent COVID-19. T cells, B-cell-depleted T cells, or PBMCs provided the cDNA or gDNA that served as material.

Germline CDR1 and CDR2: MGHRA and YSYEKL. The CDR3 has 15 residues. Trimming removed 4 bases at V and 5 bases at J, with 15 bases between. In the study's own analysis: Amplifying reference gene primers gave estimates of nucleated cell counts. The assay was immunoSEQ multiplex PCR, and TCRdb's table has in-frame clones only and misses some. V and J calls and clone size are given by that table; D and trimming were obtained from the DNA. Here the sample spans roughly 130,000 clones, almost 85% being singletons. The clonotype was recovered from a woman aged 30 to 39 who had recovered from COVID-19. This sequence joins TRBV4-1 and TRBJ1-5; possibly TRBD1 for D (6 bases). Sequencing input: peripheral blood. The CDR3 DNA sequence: TGCGCCAGCAGCCCGCGGGAGGCAGGGGATCAGCCCCAGCATTTT. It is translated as CASSPREAGDQPQHF.